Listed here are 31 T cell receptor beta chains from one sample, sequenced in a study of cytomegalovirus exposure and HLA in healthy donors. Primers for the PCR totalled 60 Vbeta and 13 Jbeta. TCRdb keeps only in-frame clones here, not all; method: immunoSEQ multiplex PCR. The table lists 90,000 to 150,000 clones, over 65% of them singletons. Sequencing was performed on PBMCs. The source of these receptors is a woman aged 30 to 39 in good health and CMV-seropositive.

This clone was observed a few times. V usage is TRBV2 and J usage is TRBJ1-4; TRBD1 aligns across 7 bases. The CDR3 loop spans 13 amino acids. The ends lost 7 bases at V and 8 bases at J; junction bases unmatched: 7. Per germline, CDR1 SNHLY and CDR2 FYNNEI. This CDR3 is CASTRDRVEKLFF. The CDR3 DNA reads TGTGCCAGCACGCGGGACAGAGTCGAAAAACTGTTTTTT.

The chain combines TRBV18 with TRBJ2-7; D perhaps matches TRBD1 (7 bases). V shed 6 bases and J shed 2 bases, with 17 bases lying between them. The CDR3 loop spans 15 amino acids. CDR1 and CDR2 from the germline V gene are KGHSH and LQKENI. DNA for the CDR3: TGTGCCAGCTCGTCCTCAGGGGGGCCGGCCTACGAGCAGTACTTC. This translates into CASSSSGGPAYEQYF.

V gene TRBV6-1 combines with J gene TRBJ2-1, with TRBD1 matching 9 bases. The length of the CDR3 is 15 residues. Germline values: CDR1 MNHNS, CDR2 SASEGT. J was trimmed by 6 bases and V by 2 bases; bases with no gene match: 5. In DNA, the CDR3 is TGTGCCAGCAGTGAAAGGACAGGGGTACCCAATGAGCAGTTCTTC. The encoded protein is CASSERTGVPNEQFF.

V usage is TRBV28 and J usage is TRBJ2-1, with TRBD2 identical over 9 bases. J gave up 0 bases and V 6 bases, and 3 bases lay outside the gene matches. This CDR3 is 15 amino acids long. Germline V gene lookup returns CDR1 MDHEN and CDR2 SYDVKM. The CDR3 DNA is TGTGCCAGCAGCCCTAGCGGGGTCTCCTACAATGAGCAGTTCTTC. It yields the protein CASSPSGVSYNEQFF.

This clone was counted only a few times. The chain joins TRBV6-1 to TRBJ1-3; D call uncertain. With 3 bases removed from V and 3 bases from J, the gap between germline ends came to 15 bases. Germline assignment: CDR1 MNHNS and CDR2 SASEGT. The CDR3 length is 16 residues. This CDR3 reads CASSEVGALYGNTIYF. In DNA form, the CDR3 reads TGTGCCAGCAGTGAGGTGGGAGCTCTTTATGGAAACACCATATATTTT.

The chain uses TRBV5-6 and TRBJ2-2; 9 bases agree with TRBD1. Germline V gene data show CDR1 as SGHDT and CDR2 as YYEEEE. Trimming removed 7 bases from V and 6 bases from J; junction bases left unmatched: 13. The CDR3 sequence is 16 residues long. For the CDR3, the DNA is TGTGCCAGCGCACCCCTCGGGGGACAGGGACCCGGGGAGCTGTTTTTT. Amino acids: CASAPLGGQGPGELFF. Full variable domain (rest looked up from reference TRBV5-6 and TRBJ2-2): DAGVTQSPTHLIKTRGQQVTLRCSPKSGHDTVSWYQQALGQGPQFIFQYYEEEERQRGNFPDRFSGHQFPNYSSELNVNALLLGDSALYLCASAPLGGQGPGELFFGEGSRLTVL.

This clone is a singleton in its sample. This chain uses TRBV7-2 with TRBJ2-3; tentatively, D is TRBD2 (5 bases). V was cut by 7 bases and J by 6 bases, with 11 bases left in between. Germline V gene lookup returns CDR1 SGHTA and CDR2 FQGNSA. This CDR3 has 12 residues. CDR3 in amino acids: CASTRTGDTQYF. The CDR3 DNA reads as TGTGCCAGCACCCGGACTGGGGATACGCAGTATTTT.

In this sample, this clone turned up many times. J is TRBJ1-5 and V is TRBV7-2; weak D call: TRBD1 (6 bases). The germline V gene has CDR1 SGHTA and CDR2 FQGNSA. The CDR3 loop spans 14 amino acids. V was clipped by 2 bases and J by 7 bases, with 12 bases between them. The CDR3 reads CASSLYRALQPQHF. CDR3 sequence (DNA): TGTGCCAGCAGCTTATACAGGGCCCTGCAGCCCCAGCATTTT.

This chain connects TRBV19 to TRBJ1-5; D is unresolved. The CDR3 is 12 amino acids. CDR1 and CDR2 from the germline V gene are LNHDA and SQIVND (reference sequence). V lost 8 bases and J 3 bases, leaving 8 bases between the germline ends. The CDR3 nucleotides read TGTGCCAGTGCAGTGGTCAATCAGCCCCAGCATTTT. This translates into CASAVVNQPQHF.

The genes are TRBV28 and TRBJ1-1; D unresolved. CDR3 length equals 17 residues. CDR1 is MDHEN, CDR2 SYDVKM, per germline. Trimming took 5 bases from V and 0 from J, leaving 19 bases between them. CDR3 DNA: TGTGCCAGCAGTCAGATCCCGCAGCGGTTTATGAACACTGAAGCTTTCTTT. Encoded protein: CASSQIPQRFMNTEAFF.

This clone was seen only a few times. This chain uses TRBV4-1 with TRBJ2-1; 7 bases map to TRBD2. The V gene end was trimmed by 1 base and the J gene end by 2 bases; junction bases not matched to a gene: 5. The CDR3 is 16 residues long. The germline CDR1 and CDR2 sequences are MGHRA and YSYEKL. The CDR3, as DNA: TGCGCCAGCAGCCAAGGGGAGGGGAGGACCTACAATGAGCAGTTCTTC. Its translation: CASSQGEGRTYNEQFF.

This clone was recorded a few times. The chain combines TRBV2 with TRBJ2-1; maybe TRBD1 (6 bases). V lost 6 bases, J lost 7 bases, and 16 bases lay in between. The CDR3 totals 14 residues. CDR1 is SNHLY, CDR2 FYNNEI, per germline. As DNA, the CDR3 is TGTGCCAGCAGATTGACAGGTCCTGGGAATGAGCAGTTCTTC. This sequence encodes CASRLTGPGNEQFF.

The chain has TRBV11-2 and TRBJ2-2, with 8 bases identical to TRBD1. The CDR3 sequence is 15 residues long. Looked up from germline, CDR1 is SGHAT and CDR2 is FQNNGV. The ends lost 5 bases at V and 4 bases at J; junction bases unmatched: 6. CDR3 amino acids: CASSPWTGLTGELFF. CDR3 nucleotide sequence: TGTGCCAGCAGCCCCTGGACAGGGCTCACCGGGGAGCTGTTTTTT.

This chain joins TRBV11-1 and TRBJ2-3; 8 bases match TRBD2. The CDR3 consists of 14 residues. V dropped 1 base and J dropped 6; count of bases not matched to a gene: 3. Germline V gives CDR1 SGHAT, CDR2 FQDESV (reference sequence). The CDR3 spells CASSLDGGADTQYF. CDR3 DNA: TGTGCCAGCAGCTTAGACGGGGGGGCTGATACGCAGTATTTT.

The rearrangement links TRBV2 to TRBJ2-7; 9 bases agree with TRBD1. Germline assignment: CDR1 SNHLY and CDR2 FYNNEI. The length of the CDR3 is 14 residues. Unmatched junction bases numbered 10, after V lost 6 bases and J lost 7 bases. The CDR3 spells CASRKGQGLREQYF. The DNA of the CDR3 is TGTGCCAGCAGGAAAGGACAGGGGCTTCGGGAGCAGTACTTC.

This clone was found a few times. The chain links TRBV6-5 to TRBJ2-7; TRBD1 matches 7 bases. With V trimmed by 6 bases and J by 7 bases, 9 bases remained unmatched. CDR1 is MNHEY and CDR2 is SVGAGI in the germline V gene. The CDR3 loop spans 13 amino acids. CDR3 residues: CASSSLTGREQYF. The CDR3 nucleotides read TGTGCCAGCAGCTCCCTGACAGGGCGGGAGCAGTACTTC.

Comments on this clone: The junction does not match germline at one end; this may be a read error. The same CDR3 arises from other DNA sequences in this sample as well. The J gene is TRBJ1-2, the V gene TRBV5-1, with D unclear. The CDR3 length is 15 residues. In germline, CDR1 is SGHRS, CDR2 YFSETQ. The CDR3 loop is CASSLAWSGSYGYTF. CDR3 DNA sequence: TGCGCCAGCAGTTTGGCCTGGTCGGGGAGCTATGGCTACACCTTC. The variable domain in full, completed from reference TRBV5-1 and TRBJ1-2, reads KAGVTQTPRYLIKTRGQQVTLSCSPISGHRSVSWYQQTPGQGLQFLFEYFSETQRNKGNFPGRFSGRQFSNSRSEMNVSTLELGDSALYLCASSLAWSGSYGYTFGSGTRLTVV.

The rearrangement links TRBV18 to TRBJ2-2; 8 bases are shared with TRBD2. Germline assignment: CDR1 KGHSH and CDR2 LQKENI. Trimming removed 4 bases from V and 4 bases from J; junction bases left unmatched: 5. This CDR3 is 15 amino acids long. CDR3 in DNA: TGTGCCAGCTCACGCGGGACTAGAAGCACCGGGGAGCTGTTTTTT. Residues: CASSRGTRSTGELFF.

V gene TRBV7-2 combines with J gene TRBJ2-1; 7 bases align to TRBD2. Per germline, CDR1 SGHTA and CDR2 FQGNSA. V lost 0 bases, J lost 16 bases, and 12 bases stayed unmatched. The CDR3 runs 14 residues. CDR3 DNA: TGTGCCAGCAGCTTAGCGATGGGGAGCGGGGTTGGATTCTTC. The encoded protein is CASSLAMGSGVGFF.

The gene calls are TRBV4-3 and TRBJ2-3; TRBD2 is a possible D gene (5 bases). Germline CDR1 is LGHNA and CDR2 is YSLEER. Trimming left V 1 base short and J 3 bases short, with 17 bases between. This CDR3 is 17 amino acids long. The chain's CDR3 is CASSQAPVGSDTDTQYF. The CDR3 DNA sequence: TGCGCCAGCAGCCAAGCCCCCGTAGGGAGCGATACAGATACGCAGTATTTT.

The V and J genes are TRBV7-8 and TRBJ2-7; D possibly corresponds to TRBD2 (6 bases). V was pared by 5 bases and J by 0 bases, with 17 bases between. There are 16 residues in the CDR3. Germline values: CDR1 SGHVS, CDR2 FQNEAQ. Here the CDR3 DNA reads TGTGCCAGCAGCACCGGGACTTTTGACCGCTCCTACGAGCAGTACTTC. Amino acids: CASSTGTFDRSYEQYF. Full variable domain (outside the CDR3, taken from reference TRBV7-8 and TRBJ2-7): GAGVSQSPRYKVAKRGQDVALRCDPISGHVSLFWYQQALGQGPEFLTYFQNEAQLDKSGLPSDRFFAERPEGSVSTLKIQRTQQEDSAVYLCASSTGTFDRSYEQYFGPGTRLTVT.

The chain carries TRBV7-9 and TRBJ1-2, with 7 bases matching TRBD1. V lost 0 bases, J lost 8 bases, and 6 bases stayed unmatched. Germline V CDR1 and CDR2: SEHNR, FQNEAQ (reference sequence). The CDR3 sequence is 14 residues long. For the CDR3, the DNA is TGTGCCAGCAGCTTAGCAGGGGGCGCAATCGGCTACACCTTC. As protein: CASSLAGGAIGYTF.

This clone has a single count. The CDR3 sequence: CASSQGAGQGAGNTIYF. The CDR3 region has the DNA TGCGCCAGCAGCCAAGGGGCCGGACAGGGGGCTGGAAACACCATATATTTT. The rearrangement uses TRBV4-3 and TRBJ1-3; 10 nucleotides agree with TRBD1. This CDR3 is 17 amino acids long. The V and J ends lost 1 base and 2 bases, in that order; junction bases with no gene match: 5. The germline CDR1 and CDR2 sequences are LGHNA and YSLEER.

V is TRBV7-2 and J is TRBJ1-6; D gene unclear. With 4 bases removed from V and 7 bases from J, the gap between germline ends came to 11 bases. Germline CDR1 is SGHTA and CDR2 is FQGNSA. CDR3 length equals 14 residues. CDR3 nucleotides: TGTGCCAGCAGCTCTGGCGCAGGCAATTCACCCCTCCACTTT. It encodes CASSSGAGNSPLHF. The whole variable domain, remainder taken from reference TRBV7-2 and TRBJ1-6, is GAGVSQSPSNKVTEKGKDVELRCDPISGHTALYWYRQSLGQGLEFLIYFQGNSAPDKSGLPSDRFSAERTGGSVSTLTIQRTQQEDSAVYLCASSSGAGNSPLHFGNGTRLTVT.

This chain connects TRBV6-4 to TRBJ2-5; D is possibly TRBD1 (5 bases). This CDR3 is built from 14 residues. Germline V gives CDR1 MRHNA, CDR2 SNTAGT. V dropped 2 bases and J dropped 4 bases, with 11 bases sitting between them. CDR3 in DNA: TGTGCCAGCAGTGACGGGGCCTTGGGAGAGACCCAGTACTTC. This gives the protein CASSDGALGETQYF.

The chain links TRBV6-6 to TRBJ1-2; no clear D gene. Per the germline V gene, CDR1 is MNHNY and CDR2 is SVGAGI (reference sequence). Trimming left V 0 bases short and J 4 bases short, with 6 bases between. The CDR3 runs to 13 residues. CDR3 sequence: CASSYSQSYGYTF. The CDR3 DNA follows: TGTGCCAGCAGTTACTCACAGAGCTATGGCTACACCTTC.

CDR3 protein: CASSPTATLEYF. The CDR3 nucleotides read TGTGCCAGCAGTCCCACAGCTACGTTGGAGTACTTC. The chain carries TRBV2 and TRBJ2-7; no clear D. This CDR3 region has 12 residues. The V gene lost 5 bases and the J gene lost 11 bases, with 16 bases spanning the gap. The V gene's germline CDR1 is SNHLY and CDR2 FYNNEI.

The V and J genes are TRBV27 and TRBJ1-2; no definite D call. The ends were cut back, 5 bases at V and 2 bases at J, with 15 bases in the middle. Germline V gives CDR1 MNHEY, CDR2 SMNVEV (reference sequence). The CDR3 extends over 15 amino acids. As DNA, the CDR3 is TGTGCCAGCAGTCCCCACCTACAGAGAAACTATGGCTACACCTTC. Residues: CASSPHLQRNYGYTF.

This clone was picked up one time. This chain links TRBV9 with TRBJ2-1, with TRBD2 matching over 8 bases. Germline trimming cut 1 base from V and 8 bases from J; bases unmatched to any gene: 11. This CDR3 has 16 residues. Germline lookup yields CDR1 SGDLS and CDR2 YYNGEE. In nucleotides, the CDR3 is TGTGCCAGCAGCGTATCGCAAGCGGGGGTGGTCCATGAGCAGTTCTTC. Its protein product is CASSVSQAGVVHEQFF.

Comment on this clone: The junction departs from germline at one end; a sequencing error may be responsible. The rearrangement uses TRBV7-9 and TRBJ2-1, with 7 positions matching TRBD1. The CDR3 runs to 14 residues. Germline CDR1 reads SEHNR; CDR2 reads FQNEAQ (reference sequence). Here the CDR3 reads CSSSLHGTDNEQFF. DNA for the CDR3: TGTTCCAGCAGCTTACATGGGACAGACAATGAGCAGTTCTTC.

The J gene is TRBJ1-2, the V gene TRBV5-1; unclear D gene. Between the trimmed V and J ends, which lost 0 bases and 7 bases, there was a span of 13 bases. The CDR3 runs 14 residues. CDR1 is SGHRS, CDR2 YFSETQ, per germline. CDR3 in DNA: TGCGCCAGCAGCTTGGCGTCAGCGGCTGGTGGCTACACCTTC. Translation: CASSLASAAGGYTF.